This TCR beta chain was documented in a study of control samples from healthy donors and cancer patients. CDR1 and CDR2 (germline): SGHTA, FQGNSA. The CDR3 runs to 15 residues. The germline V and J ends were trimmed by 6 bases and 4 bases, with 13 bases remaining between them. Only in-frame clones appear in the TCRdb table, and some are missing; sequencing was by immunoSEQ multiplex PCR. Among roughly 190,000 clones listed, 90% to 95% were seen once. This receptor was obtained from a man younger than 45 in good health. Sequencing was carried out using blood. V is TRBV7-2 and J is TRBJ1-6; TRBD1 is a possible D gene (6 bases). The CDR3 sequence: CASRAGQLYNSPLHF. DNA for the CDR3: TGTGCCAGCAGGGCCGGACAGCTTTATAATTCACCCCTCCACTTT. The full variable domain, in which reference TRBV7-2 and TRBJ1-6 provide the parts outside the CDR3, is GAGVSQSPSNKVTEKGKDVELRCDPISGHTALYWYRQSLGQGLEFLIYFQGNSAPDKSGLPSDRFSAERTGGSVSTLTIQRTQQEDSAVYLCASRAGQLYNSPLHFGNGTRLTVT.